The entry below gives a single T cell receptor (beta chain) sequence along with its context. The antigen remains undetermined. These donors, healthy bone marrow donors, were studied. This sample stems from a study of cytomegalovirus exposure and HLA in healthy donors. Broader study findings: Follow-up analysis later connected one missense variant in DCLRE1C with trimming of TCR beta V- and J-genes. Roughly uniform sequencing depth across donors was assumed, possibly incorrectly.

Germline-derived CDR1 and CDR2 are GTSNPN and SVGIG (reference sequence). This CDR3 comprises 17 residues. V dropped 3 bases and J dropped 4; count of bases not matched to a gene: 9. Both 60 Vbeta primers and 13 Jbeta primers went into the PCR. Assay: immunoSEQ multiplex PCR; the TCRdb copy retains only in-frame clones and omits some. The sample includes 150,000 or so clones, approximately 86% of them seen just once. The chain is built from TRBV30 and TRBJ2-1, with 13 bases aligning to TRBD2. Sequences were obtained from PBMCs. The sequence was collected from a woman aged 18-30 years in good health and CMV-seronegative. The CDR3 sequence: CAWSGTGTSGKYNEQFF. CDR3 DNA: TGTGCCTGGAGCGGCACCGGGACTAGCGGGAAATACAATGAGCAGTTCTTC.